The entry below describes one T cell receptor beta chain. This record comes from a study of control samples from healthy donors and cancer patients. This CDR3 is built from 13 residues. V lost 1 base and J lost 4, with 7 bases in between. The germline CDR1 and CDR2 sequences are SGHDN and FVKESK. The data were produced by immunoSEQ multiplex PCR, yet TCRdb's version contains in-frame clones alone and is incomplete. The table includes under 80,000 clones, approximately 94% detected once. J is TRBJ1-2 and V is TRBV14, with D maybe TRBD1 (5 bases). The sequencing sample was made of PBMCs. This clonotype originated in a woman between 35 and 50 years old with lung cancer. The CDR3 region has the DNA TGTGCCAGCAGCCAAGCACAGGTCTATGGCTACACCTTC. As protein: CASSQAQVYGYTF.